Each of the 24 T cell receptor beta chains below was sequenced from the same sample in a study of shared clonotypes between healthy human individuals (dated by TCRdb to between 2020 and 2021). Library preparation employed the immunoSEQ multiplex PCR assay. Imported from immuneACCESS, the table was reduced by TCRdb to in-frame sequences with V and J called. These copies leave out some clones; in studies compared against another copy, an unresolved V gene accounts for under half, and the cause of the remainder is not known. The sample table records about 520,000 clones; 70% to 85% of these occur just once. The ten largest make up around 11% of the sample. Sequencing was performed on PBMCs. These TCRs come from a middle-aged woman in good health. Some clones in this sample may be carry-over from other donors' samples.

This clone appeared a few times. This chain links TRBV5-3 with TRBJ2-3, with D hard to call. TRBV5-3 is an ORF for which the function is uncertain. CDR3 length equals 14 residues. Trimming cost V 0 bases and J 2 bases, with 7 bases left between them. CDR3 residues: CARSLATYTDTQYF. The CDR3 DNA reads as TGTGCCAGAAGCTTGGCGACCTACACAGATACGCAGTATTTT.

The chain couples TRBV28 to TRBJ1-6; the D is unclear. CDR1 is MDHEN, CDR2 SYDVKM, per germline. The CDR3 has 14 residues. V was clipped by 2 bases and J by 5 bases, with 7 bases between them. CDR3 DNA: TGTGCCAGCAGTTTAACCCAAAATAATTCACCCCTCCACTTT. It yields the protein CASSLTQNNSPLHF.

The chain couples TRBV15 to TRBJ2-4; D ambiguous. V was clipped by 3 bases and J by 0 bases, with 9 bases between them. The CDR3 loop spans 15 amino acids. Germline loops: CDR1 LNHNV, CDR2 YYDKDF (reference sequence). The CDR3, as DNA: TGTGCCACCAGCAGGGACGACTTAGCCAAAAACATTCAGTACTTC. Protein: CATSRDDLAKNIQYF. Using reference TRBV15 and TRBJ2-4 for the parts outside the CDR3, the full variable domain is DAMVIQNPRYQVTQFGKPVTLSCSQTLNHNVMYWYQQKSSQAPKLLFHYYDKDFNNEADTPDNFQSRRPNTSFCFLDIRSPGLGDTAMYLCATSRDDLAKNIQYFGAGTRLSVL.

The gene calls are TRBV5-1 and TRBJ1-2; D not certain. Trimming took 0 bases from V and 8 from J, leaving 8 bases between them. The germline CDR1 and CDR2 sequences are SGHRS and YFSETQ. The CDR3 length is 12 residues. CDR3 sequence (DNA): TGCGCCAGCAGCTTGGACGCAGAGGGCTACACCTTC. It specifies CASSLDAEGYTF.

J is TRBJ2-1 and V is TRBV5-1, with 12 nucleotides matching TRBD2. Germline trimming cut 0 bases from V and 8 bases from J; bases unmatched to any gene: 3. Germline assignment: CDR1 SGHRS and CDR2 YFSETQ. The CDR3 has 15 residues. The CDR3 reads CASSLALAGGYEQFF. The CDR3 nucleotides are TGCGCCAGCAGCTTGGCTCTAGCGGGAGGGTATGAGCAGTTCTTC. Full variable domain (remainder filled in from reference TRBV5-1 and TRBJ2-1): KAGVTQTPRYLIKTRGQQVTLSCSPISGHRSVSWYQQTPGQGLQFLFEYFSETQRNKGNFPGRFSGRQFSNSRSEMNVSTLELGDSALYLCASSLALAGGYEQFFGPGTRLTVL.

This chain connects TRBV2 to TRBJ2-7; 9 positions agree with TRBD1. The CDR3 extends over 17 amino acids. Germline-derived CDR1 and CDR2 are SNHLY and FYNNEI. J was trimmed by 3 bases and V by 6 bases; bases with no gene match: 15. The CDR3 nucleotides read TGTGCCAGCAGGCCGCTCCTTCCGGGACAGGGTAACTACGAGCAGTACTTC. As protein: CASRPLLPGQGNYEQYF.

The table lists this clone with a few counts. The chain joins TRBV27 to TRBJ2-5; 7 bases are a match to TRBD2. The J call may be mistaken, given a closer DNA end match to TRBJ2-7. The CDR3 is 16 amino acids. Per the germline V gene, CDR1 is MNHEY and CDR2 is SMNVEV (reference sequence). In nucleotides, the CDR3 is TGTGCCAGCAGTCCCCCACCGCGGGAGCCCCGAGGCGAGCAGTACTTC. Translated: CASSPPPREPRGEQYF.

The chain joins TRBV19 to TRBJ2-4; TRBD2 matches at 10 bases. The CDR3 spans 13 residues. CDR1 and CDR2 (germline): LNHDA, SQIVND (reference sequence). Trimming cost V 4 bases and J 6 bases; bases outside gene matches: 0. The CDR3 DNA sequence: TGTGCCAGTAGTACTAGCGGGAGAAACATTCAGTACTTC. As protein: CASSTSGRNIQYF.

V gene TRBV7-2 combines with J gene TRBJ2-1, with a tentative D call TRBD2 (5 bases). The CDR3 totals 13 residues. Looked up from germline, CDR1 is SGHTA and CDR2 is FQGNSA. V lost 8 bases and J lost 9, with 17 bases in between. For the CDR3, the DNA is TGTGCCAGCGATTCCGGCGGGCGTTTTGAGCAGTTCTTC. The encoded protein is CASDSGGRFEQFF.

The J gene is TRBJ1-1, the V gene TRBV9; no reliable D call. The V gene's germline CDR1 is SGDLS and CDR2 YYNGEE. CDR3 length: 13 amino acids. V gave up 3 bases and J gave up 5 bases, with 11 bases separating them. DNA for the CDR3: TGTGCCAGCAGCGCCTGGGGTATTACTGAAGCTTTCTTT. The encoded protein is CASSAWGITEAFF.

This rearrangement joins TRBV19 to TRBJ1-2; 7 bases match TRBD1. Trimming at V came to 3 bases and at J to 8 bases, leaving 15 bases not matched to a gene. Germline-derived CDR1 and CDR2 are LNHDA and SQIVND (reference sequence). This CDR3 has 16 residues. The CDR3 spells CASSINTGSGGRGYTF. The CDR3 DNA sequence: TGTGCCAGTAGTATCAACACTGGCTCAGGGGGACGCGGCTACACCTTC.

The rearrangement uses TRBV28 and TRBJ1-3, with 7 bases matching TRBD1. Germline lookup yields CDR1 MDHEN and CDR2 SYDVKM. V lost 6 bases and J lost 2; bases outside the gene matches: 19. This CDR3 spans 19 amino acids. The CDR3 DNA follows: TGTGCCAGCAGCTCCCCGGCCGGGACAGTGATAAGGGCTGGAAACACCATATATTTT. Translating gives CASSSPAGTVIRAGNTIYF. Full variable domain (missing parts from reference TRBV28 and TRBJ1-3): DVKVTQSSRYLVKRTGEKVFLECVQDMDHENMFWYRQDPGLGLRLIYFSYDVKMKEKGDIPEGYSVSREKKERFSLILESASTNQTSMYLCASSSPAGTVIRAGNTIYFGEGSWLTVV.

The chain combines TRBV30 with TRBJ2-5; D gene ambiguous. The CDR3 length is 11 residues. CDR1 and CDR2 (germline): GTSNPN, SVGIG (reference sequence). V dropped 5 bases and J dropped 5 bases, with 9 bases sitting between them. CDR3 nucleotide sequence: TGTGCCTGGGAGGAAGGGGAGACCCAGTACTTC. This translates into CAWEEGETQYF.

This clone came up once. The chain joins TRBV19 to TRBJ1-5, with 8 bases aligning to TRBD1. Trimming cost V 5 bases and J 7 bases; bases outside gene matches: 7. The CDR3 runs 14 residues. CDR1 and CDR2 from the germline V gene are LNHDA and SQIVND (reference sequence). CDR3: CASSPGDRIQPQHF. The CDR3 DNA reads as TGTGCCAGTAGTCCCGGGGACAGGATACAGCCCCAGCATTTT.

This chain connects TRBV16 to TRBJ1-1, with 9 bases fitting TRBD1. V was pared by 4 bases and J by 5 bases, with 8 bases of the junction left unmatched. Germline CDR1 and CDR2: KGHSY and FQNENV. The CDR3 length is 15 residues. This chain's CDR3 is CASSRRQGVGTEAFF. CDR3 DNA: TGTGCCAGCAGCCGTAGACAGGGGGTTGGGACTGAAGCTTTCTTT.

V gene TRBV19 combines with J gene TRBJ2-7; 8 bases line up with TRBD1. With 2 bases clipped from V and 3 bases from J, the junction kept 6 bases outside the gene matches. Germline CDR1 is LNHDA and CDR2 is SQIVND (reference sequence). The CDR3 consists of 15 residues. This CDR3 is CASSILRQGLYEQYF. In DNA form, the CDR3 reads TGTGCCAGTAGTATATTGAGACAGGGGCTCTACGAGCAGTACTTC.

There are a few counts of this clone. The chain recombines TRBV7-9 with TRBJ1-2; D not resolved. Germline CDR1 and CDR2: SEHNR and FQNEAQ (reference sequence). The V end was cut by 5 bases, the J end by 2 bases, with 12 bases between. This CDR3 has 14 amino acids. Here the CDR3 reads CASSPAWQNYGYTF. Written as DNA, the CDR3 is TGTGCCAGCAGCCCCGCCTGGCAGAACTATGGCTACACCTTC.

CDR3: CASSEQTGSQPQHF. The CDR3 DNA is TGTGCCAGCAGTGAACAGACAGGGTCCCAGCCCCAGCATTTT. The V call is TRBV2, the J call TRBJ1-5; TRBD1 aligns across 7 bases. After removal of 2 bases from V and 7 bases from J, the junction contained 5 bases not matched to a gene. The CDR3 runs to 14 residues. The V gene's germline CDR1 is SNHLY and CDR2 FYNNEI.

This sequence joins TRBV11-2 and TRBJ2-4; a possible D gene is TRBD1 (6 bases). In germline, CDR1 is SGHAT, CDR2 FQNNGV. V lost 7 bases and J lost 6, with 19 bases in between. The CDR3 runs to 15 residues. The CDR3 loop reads CASTPHGGAGNIQYF. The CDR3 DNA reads TGTGCCAGCACCCCTCATGGGGGCGCGGGAAACATTCAGTACTTC.

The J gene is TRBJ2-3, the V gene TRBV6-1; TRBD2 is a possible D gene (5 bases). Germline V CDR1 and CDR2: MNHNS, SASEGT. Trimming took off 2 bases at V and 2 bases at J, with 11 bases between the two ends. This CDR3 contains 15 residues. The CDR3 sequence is CASSEREGFTDTQYF. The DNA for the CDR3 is TGTGCCAGCAGTGAACGTGAGGGTTTCACAGATACGCAGTATTTT.

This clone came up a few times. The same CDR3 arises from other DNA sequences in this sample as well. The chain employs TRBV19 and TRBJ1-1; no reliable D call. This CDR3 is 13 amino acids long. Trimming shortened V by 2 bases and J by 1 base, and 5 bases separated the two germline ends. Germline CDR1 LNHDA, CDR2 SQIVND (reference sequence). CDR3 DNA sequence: TGTGCCAGTAGTATAAGACAGAACACTGAAGCTTTCTTT. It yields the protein CASSIRQNTEAFF.

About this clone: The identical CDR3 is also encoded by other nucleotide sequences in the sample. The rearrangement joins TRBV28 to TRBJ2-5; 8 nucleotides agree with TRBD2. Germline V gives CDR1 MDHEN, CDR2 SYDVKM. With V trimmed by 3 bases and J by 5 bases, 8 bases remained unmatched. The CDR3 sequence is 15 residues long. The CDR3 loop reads CASSFRLAGGETQYF. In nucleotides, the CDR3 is TGTGCCAGCAGTTTCAGGCTAGCGGGTGGGGAGACCCAGTACTTC. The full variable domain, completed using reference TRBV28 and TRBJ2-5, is DVKVTQSSRYLVKRTGEKVFLECVQDMDHENMFWYRQDPGLGLRLIYFSYDVKMKEKGDIPEGYSVSREKKERFSLILESASTNQTSMYLCASSFRLAGGETQYFGPGTRLLVL.

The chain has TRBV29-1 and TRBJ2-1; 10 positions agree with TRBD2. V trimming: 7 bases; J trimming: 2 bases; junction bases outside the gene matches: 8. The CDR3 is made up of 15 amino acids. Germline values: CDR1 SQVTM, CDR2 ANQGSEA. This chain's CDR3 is CSGLRTSGTYNEQFF. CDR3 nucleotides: TGCAGCGGTCTTCGGACTAGCGGAACCTACAATGAGCAGTTCTTC.

The CDR3 protein is CASSLATGPADQPQHF. The CDR3 bases are TGTGCCAGCAGCTTGGCCACGGGGCCCGCCGATCAGCCCCAGCATTTT. This chain connects TRBV5-4 to TRBJ1-5; possible D gene TRBD1, 5 bases. CDR1 and CDR2 (germline): SGHNT, YYREEE (reference sequence). Trimming took off 0 bases at V and 5 bases at J, with 15 bases between the two ends. The CDR3 extends over 16 amino acids.